This T cell receptor (beta chain) stems from a study of CD8 T cells in Susac syndrome. The CDR3 length is 19 residues. Germline-derived CDR1 and CDR2 are SGHVS and FQNEAQ. V lost 5 bases to trimming and J lost 0 bases; unmatched junction nucleotides: 14. Reverse transcription used about 0.45 to 1 ug RNA and random hexamers. TCRdb processed the immunoSEQ multiplex PCR reads anew with MiXCR; each CDR3 protein has one entry. This table holds roughly 190,000 distinct CDR3 sequences, about 95% found once. This TCR was recovered from a human donor in good health. The material sequenced was CD4+ T cells from PBMCs. The chain uses TRBV7-8 and TRBJ2-1; 9 bases line up with TRBD2. The DNA of the CDR3 is TGTGCCAGCAGCCCCATACCCGGGACTAGCAGGAGCTCCTACAATGAGCAGTTCTTC. Its translation is CASSPIPGTSRSSYNEQFF. Combining the CDR3 with reference TRBV7-8 and TRBJ2-1 gives the whole variable domain GAGVSQSPRYKVAKRGQDVALRCDPISGHVSLFWYQQALGQGPEFLTYFQNEAQLDKSGLPSDRFFAERPEGSVSTLKIQRTQQEDSAVYLCASSPIPGTSRSSYNEQFFGPGTRLTVL.